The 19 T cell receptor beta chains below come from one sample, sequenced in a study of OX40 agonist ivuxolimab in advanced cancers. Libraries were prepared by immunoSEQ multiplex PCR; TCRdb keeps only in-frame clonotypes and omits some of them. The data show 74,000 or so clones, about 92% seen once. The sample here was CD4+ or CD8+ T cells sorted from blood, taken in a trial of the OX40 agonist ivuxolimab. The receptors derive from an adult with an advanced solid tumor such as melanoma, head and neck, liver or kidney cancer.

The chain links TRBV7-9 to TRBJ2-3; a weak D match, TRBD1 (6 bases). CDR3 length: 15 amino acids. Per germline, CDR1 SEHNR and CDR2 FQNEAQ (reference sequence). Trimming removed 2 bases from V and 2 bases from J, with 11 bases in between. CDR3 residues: CASSLTTGYTDTQYF. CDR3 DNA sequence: TGTGCCAGCAGCTTAACGACAGGCTACACAGATACGCAGTATTTT.

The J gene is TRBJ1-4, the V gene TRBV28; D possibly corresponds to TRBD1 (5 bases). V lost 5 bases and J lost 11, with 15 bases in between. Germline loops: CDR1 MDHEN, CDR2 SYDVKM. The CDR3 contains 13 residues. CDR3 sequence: CASSDTGVGKLFF. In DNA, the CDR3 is TGTGCCAGCAGTGACACGGGGGTTGGGAAACTGTTTTTT.

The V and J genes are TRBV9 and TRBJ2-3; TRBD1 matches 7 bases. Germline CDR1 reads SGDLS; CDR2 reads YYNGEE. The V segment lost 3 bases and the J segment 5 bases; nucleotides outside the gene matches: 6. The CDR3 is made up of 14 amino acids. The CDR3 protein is CASSADRELDTQYF. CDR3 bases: TGTGCCAGCAGCGCTGACAGGGAACTAGATACGCAGTATTTT.

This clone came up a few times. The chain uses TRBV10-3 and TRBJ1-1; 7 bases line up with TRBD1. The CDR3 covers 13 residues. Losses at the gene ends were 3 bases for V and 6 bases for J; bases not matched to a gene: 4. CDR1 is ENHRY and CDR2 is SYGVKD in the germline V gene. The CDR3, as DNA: TGTGCCATCAGTGAAAGTGACAGGGCTGAAGCTTTCTTT. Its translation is CAISESDRAEAFF.

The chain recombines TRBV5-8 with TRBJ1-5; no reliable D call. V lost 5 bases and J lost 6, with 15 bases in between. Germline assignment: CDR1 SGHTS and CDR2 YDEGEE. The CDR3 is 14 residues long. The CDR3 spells CASRPGPIAQPQHF. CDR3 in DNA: TGTGCCAGCAGACCAGGACCCATAGCTCAGCCCCAGCATTTT.

CDR3 sequence reads: CASSRTGIGEQYF. The CDR3 DNA reads TGCGCCAGCAGCCGAACAGGGATCGGCGAGCAGTACTTC. This chain connects TRBV4-3 to TRBJ2-7; D possibly corresponds to TRBD1 (6 bases). V lost 4 bases and J 6 bases, leaving 13 bases between the germline ends. In germline, CDR1 is LGHNA, CDR2 YSLEER. The CDR3 totals 13 residues.

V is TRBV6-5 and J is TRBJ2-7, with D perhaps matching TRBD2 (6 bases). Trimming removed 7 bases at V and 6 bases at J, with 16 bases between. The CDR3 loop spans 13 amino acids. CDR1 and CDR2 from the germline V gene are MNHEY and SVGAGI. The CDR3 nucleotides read TGTGCCAGCACTCCGGCCGCCGGGAGCGAGCAGTACTTC. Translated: CASTPAAGSEQYF.

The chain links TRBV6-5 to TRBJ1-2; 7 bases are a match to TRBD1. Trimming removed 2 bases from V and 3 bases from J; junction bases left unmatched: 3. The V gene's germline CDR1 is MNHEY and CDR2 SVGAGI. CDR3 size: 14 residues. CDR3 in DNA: TGTGCCAGCAGTTACCAGACAGGGCACTATGGCTACACCTTC. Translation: CASSYQTGHYGYTF.

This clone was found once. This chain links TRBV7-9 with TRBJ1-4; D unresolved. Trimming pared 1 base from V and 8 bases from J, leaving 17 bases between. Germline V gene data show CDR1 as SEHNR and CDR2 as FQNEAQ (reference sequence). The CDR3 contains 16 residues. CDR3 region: CASSLETMRVREKLFF. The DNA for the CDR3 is TGTGCCAGCAGCTTAGAAACAATGAGGGTACGGGAAAAACTGTTTTTT.

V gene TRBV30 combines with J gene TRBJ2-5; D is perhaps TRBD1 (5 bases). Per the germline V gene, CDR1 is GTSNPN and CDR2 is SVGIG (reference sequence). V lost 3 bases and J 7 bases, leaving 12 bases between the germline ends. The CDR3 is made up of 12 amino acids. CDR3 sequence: CAWSRIGVTQYF. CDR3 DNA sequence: TGTGCCTGGAGCAGAATAGGGGTGACCCAGTACTTC.

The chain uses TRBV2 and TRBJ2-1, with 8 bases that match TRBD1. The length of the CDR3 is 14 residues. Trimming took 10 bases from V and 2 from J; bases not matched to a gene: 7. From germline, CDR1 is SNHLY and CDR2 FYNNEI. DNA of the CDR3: TGTGCCACCACTCCGGGACAGGCCTACAATGAGCAGTTCTTC. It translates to CATTPGQAYNEQFF.

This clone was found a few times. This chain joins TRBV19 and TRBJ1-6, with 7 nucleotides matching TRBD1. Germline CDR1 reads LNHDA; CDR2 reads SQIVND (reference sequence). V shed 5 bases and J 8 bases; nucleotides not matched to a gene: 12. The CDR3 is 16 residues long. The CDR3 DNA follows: TGTGCCAGTAGTCAAACGGGACAGATATATTATTCACCCCTCCACTTT. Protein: CASSQTGQIYYSPLHF.

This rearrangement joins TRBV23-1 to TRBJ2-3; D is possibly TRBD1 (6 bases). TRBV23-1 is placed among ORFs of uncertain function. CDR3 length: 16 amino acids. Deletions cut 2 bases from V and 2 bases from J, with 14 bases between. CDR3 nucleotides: TGCGCCAGCAGTCAAGGGAACAGGGCCCCCACAGATACGCAGTATTTT. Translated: CASSQGNRAPTDTQYF.

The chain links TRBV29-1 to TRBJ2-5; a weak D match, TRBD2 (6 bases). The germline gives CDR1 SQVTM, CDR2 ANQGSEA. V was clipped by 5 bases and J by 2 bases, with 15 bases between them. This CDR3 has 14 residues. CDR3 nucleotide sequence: TGCAGCGTTTTCGGCGTGGGGGGTCAAGAGACCCAGTACTTC. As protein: CSVFGVGGQETQYF.

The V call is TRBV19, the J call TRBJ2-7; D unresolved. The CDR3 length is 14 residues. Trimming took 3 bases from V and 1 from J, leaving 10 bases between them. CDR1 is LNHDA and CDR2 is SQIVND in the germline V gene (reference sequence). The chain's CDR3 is CASSILATSYEQYF. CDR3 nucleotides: TGTGCCAGTAGTATCCTGGCGACATCCTACGAGCAGTACTTC. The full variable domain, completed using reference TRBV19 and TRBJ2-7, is DGGITQSPKYLFRKEGQNVTLSCEQNLNHDAMYWYRQDPGQGLRLIYYSQIVNDFQKGDIAEGYSVSREKKESFPLTVTSAQKNPTAFYLCASSILATSYEQYFGPGTRLTVT.

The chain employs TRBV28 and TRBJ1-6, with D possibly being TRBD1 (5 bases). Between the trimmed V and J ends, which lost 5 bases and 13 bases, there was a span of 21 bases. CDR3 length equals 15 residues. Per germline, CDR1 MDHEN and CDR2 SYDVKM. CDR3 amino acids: CASSPHAGRRKPLHF. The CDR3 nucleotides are TGTGCCAGCAGTCCCCACGCGGGGCGACGGAAGCCCCTCCACTTT.

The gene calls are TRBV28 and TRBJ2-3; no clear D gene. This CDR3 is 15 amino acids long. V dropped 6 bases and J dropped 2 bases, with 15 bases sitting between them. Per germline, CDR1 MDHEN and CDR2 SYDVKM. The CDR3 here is CASRDLGLDTDTQYF. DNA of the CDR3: TGTGCCAGCAGGGACCTGGGCCTCGACACAGATACGCAGTATTTT. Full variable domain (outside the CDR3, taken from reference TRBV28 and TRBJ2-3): DVKVTQSSRYLVKRTGEKVFLECVQDMDHENMFWYRQDPGLGLRLIYFSYDVKMKEKGDIPEGYSVSREKKERFSLILESASTNQTSMYLCASRDLGLDTDTQYFGPGTRLTVL.

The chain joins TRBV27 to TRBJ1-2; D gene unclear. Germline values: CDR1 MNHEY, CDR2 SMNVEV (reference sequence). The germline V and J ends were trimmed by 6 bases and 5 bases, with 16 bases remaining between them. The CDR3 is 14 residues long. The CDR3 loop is CASSPGILTYGYTF. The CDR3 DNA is TGTGCCAGCAGCCCAGGAATTCTAACGTATGGCTACACCTTC.

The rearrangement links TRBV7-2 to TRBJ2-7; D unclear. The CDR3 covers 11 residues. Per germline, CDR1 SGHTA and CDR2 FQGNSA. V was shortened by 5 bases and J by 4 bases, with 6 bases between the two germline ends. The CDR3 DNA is TGTGCCAGCAGCCGCGCGTACGAGCAGTACTTC. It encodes CASSRAYEQYF. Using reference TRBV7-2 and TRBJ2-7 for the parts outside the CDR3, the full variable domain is GAGVSQSPSNKVTEKGKDVELRCDPISGHTALYWYRQSLGQGLEFLIYFQGNSAPDKSGLPSDRFSAERTGGSVSTLTIQRTQQEDSAVYLCASSRAYEQYFGPGTRLTVT.